This TCR beta chain is from a study of vaccination and CD4 T cells after COVID-19. V lost 7 bases to trimming and J lost 2 bases; unmatched junction nucleotides: 6. The CDR3 contains 14 residues. CDR1 is SNHLY, CDR2 FYNNEI, per germline. Time point denoted: late sampling 161 to 241 days after vaccination in three convalescent patients. Using its own MiXCR run on the PCR reads, TCRdb lists one record per CDR3 protein. The sample carries around 31,000 distinct CDR3 sequences, about 49% recorded once. This material consisted of CD4+ T cells from blood, taken about 7 months after SARS-CoV-2 vaccination. The chain links TRBV2 to TRBJ2-7; 9 bases are a match to TRBD1. The source is a human donor who had recovered from COVID-19. The CDR3 region has the DNA TGTGCCAGCATAGTCGACAGGGGGACCTACGAGCAGTACTTC. Translated, it gives CASIVDRGTYEQYF.